This is a list of T cell receptor beta chains from one sample in a study of blood T cell repertoires in COVID-19. Some clones are missing from TCRdb's copy, which holds only in-frame ones; the method was immunoSEQ multiplex PCR. The data contain about 190,000 clones, more than 75% of them singletons. Material: PBMCs or T cells enriched from blood (not recorded which). The receptors shown here come from a woman between 45 and 65 years old who had recovered from COVID-19. The CDR3 runs from the conserved cysteine through the conserved F or W. D genes are given only for firm matches. A row's size may be missing; if present it is once, few, many or a size class.

d_call clone_size j_call v_call cdr3_nt cdr3_aa
- - TRBJ1-2 TRBV9 TGTGCCAGCAGCGTAGGGCACAGGGTAAACTATGGCTACACCTTC CASSVGHRVNYGYTF
TRBD2 - TRBJ2-7 TRBV11-2 TGTGCCAGCAGCTTAGGAGCAGGGGCGGCTAGCGGGACCTACGAGCAGTACTTC CASSLGAGAASGTYEQYF
TRBD1 - TRBJ2-4 TRBV6-5 TGTGCCAGCACCCCCGGGACAGGGGTAAACATTCAGTACTTC CASTPGTGVNIQYF
- - TRBJ2-5 TRBV5-1 TGCGCCAGCAGCTCGGGCCGGGGTTCGGAGACCCAGTACTTC CASSSGRGSETQYF
- - TRBJ1-3 TRBV7-9 TGTGCCAGCAGACAGGGTACTGGAAACACCATATATTTT CASRQGTGNTIYF
TRBD2 - TRBJ2-1 TRBV28 TGTGCCAGCAGTTCCCGGGGGGTATTCAATGAGCAGTTCTTC CASSSRGVFNEQFF
TRBD2 - TRBJ2-3 TRBV27 TGTGCCAGCAGGGGGGTCGGGGGGAGCACAGATACGCAGTATTTT CASRGVGGSTDTQYF
TRBD1 - TRBJ2-7 TRBV10-3 TGTGCCATCAGCGGGACAGAGTCCTACGAGCAGTACTTC CAISGTESYEQYF
TRBD1 - TRBJ1-6 TRBV7-2 TGTGCCAGCAGGCCCGCCGGGACAGGGGGAAATTCGGCCCTCCACTTT CASRPAGTGGNSALHF
- few TRBJ2-4 TRBV28 TGTGCCAGCACTGGGGTCGGGAAGATTCAGTACTTC CASTGVGKIQYF
- few TRBJ1-5 TRBV27 TGTGCCAGCAGTTTATCAGGGACATATTCCAATCAGCCCCAGCATTTT CASSLSGTYSNQPQHF
TRBD2 - TRBJ2-1 TRBV10-1 TGCGCCAGCAGTGAGGGGACTAGCGGGGAACAGTTCTTC CASSEGTSGEQFF
- - TRBJ2-3 TRBV6-6 TGTGCCAGCAGTCCTCGGGGTAGCACAGATACGCAGTATTTT CASSPRGSTDTQYF
TRBD1 - TRBJ1-2 TRBV10-3 TGTGCCATTACCGGACAGGGAGGTCGGGGCGGGAATGGCTACACCTTC CAITGQGGRGGNGYTF
TRBD2 - TRBJ2-1 TRBV19 TGTGCCAGTAGAGGACTAGCGGGAGTGTATGAGCAGTTCTTC CASRGLAGVYEQFF
- - TRBJ2-2 TRBV7-9 TGTGCCAGCAGTTCCCCTTATACTAGCAAATTAGGGACCGGGGAGCTGTTTTTT CASSSPYTSKLGTGELFF
TRBD2 - TRBJ2-3 TRBV18 TGTGCCAGCTCACCACAGGAGGGGACTAGCGGGACCCGGGTCACAGATACGCAGTATTTT CASSPQEGTSGTRVTDTQYF
TRBD1 - TRBJ2-2 TRBV28 TGTGCCAGCAGCAGGGGGTTGAACGCCGGGGAGCTGTTTTTT CASSRGLNAGELFF
- - TRBJ1-4 TRBV18 TGTGCCAGCACGCAGGGAAATGAAAAACTGTTTTTT CASTQGNEKLFF
- - TRBJ1-1 TRBV5-8 TGTGCCAGCAGCAGGACACGGAACACTGAAGCTTTCTTT CASSRTRNTEAFF
TRBD1 - TRBJ2-5 TRBV7-9 TGTGCCAGCAGCCTAGGGGACAGGGCGAAGGGTAGAGGAGAGACCCAGTACTTC CASSLGDRAKGRGETQYF
- - TRBJ1-1 TRBV7-9 TGTGCCAGCAGCCTGGGGAGTGGCCGGATCAATCAAGCTTTCTTT CASSLGSGRINQAFF
TRBD2 once TRBJ2-3 TRBV7-3 TGTGCCAGCAGCTTAATAGCGGGAGGGGTAGATACGCAGTATTTT CASSLIAGGVDTQYF
TRBD2 - TRBJ2-3 TRBV15 TGTGCCACCAGCAGGGCTTGGGCTAGCGGCCGCACAGATACGCAGTATTTT CATSRAWASGRTDTQYF
TRBD1 - TRBJ1-2 TRBV28 TGTGCCAGCAGCCCCGGACAGGGGGGTGGCTACACCTTC CASSPGQGGGYTF